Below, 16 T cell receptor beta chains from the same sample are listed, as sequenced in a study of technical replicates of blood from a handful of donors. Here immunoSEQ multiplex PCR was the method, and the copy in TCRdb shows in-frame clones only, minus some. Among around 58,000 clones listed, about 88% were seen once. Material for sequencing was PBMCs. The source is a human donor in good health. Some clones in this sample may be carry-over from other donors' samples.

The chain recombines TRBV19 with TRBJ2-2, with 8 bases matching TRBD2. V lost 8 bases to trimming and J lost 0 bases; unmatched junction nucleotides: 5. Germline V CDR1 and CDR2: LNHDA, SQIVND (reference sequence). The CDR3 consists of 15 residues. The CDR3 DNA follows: TGTGCCAGTCGGGGGGGATGGTCGAACACCGGGGAGCTGTTTTTT. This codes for CASRGGWSNTGELFF.

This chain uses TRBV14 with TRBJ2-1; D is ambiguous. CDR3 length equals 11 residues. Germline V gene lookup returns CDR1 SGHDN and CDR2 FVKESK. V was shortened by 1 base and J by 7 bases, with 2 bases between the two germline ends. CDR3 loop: CASSQANEQFF. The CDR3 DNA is TGTGCCAGCAGCCAAGCGAATGAGCAGTTCTTC.

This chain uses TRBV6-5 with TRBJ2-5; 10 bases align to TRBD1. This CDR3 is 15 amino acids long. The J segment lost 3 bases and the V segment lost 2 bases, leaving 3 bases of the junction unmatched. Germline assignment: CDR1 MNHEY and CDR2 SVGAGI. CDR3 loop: CASSYTGQGEETQYF. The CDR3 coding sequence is TGTGCCAGCAGTTACACCGGACAGGGGGAAGAGACCCAGTACTTC.

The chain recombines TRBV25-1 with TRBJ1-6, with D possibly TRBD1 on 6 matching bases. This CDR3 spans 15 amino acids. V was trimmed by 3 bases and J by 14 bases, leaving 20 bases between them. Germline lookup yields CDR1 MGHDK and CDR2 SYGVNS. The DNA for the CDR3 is TGTGCCAGCAGTGAGCCTAAACCGGACAGAATGACCCTCCACTTT. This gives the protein CASSEPKPDRMTLHF.

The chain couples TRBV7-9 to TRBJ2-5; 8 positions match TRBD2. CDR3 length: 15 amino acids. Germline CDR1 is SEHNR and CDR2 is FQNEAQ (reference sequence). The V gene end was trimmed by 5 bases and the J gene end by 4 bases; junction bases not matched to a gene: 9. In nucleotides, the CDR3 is TGTGCCAGCAGCCAAAGGACTAGCCCAGGAGAGACCCAGTACTTC. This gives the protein CASSQRTSPGETQYF.

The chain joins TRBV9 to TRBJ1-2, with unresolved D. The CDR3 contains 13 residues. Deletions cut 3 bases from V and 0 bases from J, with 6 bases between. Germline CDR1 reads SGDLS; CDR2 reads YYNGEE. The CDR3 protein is CASSEAPNYGYTF. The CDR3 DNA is TGTGCCAGCAGCGAAGCTCCTAACTATGGCTACACCTTC.

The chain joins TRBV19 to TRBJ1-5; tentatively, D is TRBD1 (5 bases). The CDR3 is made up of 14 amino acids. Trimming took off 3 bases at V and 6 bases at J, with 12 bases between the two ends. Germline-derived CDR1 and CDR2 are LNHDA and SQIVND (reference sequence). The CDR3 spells CASSILGQGQPQHF. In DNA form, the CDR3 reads TGTGCCAGTAGTATTTTGGGGCAGGGTCAGCCCCAGCATTTT.

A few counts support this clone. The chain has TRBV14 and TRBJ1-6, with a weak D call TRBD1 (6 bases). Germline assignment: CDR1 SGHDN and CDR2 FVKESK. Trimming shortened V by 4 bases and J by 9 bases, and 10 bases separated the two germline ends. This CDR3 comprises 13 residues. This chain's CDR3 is CASSPRGGSPLHF. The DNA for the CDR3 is TGTGCCAGCAGCCCAAGGGGGGGTTCACCCCTCCACTTT.

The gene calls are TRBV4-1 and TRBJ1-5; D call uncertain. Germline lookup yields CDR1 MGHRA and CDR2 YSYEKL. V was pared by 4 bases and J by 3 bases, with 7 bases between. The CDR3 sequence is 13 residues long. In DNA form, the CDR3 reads TGCGCCAGCAGCCCCCAGGACAATCAGCCCCAGCATTTT. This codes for CASSPQDNQPQHF.

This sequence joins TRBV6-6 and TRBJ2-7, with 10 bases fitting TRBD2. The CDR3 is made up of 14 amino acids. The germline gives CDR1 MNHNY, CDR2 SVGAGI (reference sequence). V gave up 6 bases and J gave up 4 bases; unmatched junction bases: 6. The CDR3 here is CASRSGRAFYEQYF. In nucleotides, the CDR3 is TGTGCCAGCAGGAGCGGGAGGGCCTTTTACGAGCAGTACTTC.

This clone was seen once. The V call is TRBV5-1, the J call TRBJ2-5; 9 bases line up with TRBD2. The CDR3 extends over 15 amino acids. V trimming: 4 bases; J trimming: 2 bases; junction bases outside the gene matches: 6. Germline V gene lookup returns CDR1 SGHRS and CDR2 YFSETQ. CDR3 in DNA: TGCGCCAGCAGCATGCTAGCGGGGCTTCAAGAGACCCAGTACTTC. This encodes CASSMLAGLQETQYF. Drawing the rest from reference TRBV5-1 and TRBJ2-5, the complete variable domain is KAGVTQTPRYLIKTRGQQVTLSCSPISGHRSVSWYQQTPGQGLQFLFEYFSETQRNKGNFPGRFSGRQFSNSRSEMNVSTLELGDSALYLCASSMLAGLQETQYFGPGTRLLVL.

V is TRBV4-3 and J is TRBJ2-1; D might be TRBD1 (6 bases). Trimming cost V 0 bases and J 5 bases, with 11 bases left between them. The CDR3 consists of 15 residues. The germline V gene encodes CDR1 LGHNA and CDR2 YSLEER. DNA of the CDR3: TGCGCCAGCAGCCAAGAACCACAGGGTCACAATGAGCAGTTCTTC. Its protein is CASSQEPQGHNEQFF.

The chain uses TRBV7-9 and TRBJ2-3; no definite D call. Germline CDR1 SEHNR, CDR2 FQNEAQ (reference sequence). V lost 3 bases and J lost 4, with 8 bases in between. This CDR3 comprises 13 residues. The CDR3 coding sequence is TGTGCCAGCAGCTTGGCCTCAGCAGATACGCAGTATTTT. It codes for CASSLASADTQYF.

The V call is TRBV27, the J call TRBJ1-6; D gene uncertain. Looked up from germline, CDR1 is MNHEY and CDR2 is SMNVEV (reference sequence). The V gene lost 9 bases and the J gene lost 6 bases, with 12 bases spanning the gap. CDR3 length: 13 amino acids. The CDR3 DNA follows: TGTGCCAGTCGGGTGGTTGGTAATTCACCCCTCCACTTT. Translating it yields CASRVVGNSPLHF.

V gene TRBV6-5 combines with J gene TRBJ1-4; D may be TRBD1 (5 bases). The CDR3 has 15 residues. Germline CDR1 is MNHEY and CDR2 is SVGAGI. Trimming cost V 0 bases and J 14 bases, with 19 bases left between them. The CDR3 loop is CASSYSQGTLQGLFF. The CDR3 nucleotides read TGTGCCAGCAGTTACTCTCAGGGCACACTTCAAGGGCTGTTTTTT.

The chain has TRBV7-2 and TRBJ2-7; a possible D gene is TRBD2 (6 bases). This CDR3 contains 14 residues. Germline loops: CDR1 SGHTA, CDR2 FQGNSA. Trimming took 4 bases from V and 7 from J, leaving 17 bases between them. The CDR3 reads CASSSTRAGGEQYF. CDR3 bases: TGTGCCAGCAGCTCGACTAGGGCGGGCGGGGAGCAGTACTTC. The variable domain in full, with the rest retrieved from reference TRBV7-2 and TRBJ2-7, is GAGVSQSPSNKVTEKGKDVELRCDPISGHTALYWYRQSLGQGLEFLIYFQGNSAPDKSGLPSDRFSAERTGGSVSTLTIQRTQQEDSAVYLCASSSTRAGGEQYFGPGTRLTVT.